Listed here are 24 T cell receptor beta chains from one sample, sequenced in a study of cytomegalovirus exposure and HLA in healthy donors. This PCR relied on a set of 60 Vbeta primers and 13 Jbeta primers. Only in-frame clones appear in the TCRdb table, and some are missing; sequencing was by immunoSEQ multiplex PCR. This repertoire includes some 110,000 clones. The source material was PBMCs. The receptors were sampled from a young man in good health and CMV-seronegative.

V and J are TRBV6-5 and TRBJ2-2; TRBD2 might be the D (5 bases). CDR1 and CDR2 from the germline V gene are MNHEY and SVGAGI. The CDR3 sequence is 14 residues long. Trimming took 4 bases from V and 5 from J, leaving 11 bases between them. Written as DNA, the CDR3 is TGTGCCAGCAGTTCCATGGGAGCAACCGGGGAGCTGTTTTTT. It encodes CASSSMGATGELFF.

This chain connects TRBV28 to TRBJ2-7; the D gene is possibly TRBD1 (6 bases). The CDR3 contains 16 residues. Germline-derived CDR1 and CDR2 are MDHEN and SYDVKM. Trimming took off 6 bases at V and 1 base at J, with 19 bases between the two ends. CDR3 sequence reads: CASSYTGTRRSYEQYF. The CDR3 DNA reads TGTGCCAGCAGCTACACCGGGACACGAAGGTCCTACGAGCAGTACTTC.

The chain uses TRBV6-5 and TRBJ1-4; no definite D call. The V and J ends lost 2 bases and 7 bases respectively, with 17 bases between them. The germline gives CDR1 MNHEY, CDR2 SVGAGI. The CDR3 consists of 16 residues. This CDR3 reads CASSYRVVGVGEKLFF. In DNA, the CDR3 is TGTGCCAGCAGTTACCGGGTGGTGGGTGTCGGTGAAAAACTGTTTTTT.

This sequence joins TRBV30 and TRBJ1-3; possible D gene TRBD1, 6 bases. The CDR3 length is 14 residues. The germline V and J ends were trimmed by 3 bases and 4 bases, with 13 bases remaining between them. The germline V gene has CDR1 GTSNPN and CDR2 SVGIG (reference sequence). DNA for the CDR3: TGTGCCTGGAGGAACAGGGCTGTCGGAAACACCATATATTTT. This encodes CAWRNRAVGNTIYF.

The rearrangement uses TRBV25-1 and TRBJ2-7; possibly TRBD1 for D (5 bases). Germline V gives CDR1 MGHDK, CDR2 SYGVNS. The CDR3 loop spans 10 amino acids. The ends were cut back, 10 bases at V and 4 bases at J, with 8 bases in the middle. CDR3 sequence: CATQGYEQYF. The DNA for the CDR3 is TGTGCCACGCAGGGATACGAGCAGTACTTC.

The V gene is TRBV2, the J gene TRBJ1-4; D unclear. Germline-derived CDR1 and CDR2 are SNHLY and FYNNEI. The CDR3 has 17 amino acids. V shed 2 bases and J shed 0 bases, with 13 bases lying between them. As DNA, the CDR3 is TGTGCCAGCAGTGAACCCATCCTCGGGGCAACTAATGAAAAACTGTTTTTT. Protein product: CASSEPILGATNEKLFF.

The chain combines TRBV5-1 with TRBJ2-5; 7 bases map to TRBD1. The last part of the DNA fits TRBJ2-7 better; the J call may be wrong. The CDR3 consists of 15 residues. Germline V gives CDR1 SGHRS, CDR2 YFSETQ. This CDR3 is CASSPLTGTSYEQYF. The CDR3 nucleotides are TGCGCCAGCAGCCCCCTGACAGGGACGTCCTACGAGCAGTACTTC.

The rearrangement joins TRBV27 to TRBJ1-1; D is uncertain. This CDR3 spans 13 amino acids. Germline V gives CDR1 MNHEY, CDR2 SMNVEV (reference sequence). With 6 bases removed from V and 5 bases from J, the gap between germline ends came to 13 bases. In DNA, the CDR3 is TGTGCCAGCAGGAATCCGGGGAGGACTGAAGCTTTCTTT. Encoded protein: CASRNPGRTEAFF.

The V and J genes are TRBV7-9 and TRBJ1-1; possibly TRBD1 for D (5 bases). The CDR3 has 13 amino acids. Trimming removed 7 bases from V and 11 bases from J, with 20 bases in between. Germline V gene lookup returns CDR1 SEHNR and CDR2 FQNEAQ (reference sequence). Here the CDR3 DNA reads TGTGCCAGCATCCCTTGGGGGGTTCGGGTGGCTTTCTTT. Encoded protein: CASIPWGVRVAFF. Using reference TRBV7-9 and TRBJ1-1 for the parts outside the CDR3, the full variable domain is DTGVSQNPRHKITKRGQNVTFRCDPISEHNRLYWYRQTLGQGPEFLTYFQNEAQLEKSRLLSDRFSAERPKGSFSTLEIQRTEQGDSAMYLCASIPWGVRVAFFGQGTRLTVV.

V is TRBV11-2 and J is TRBJ1-1, with D perhaps TRBD1 (6 bases). This CDR3 is 15 amino acids long. The V and J ends lost 4 bases and 0 bases respectively, with 12 bases between them. Germline CDR1 SGHAT, CDR2 FQNNGV. CDR3 sequence (DNA): TGTGCCAGCAGCTATCTAGGACAGTTGAACACTGAAGCTTTCTTT. Its translation: CASSYLGQLNTEAFF.

The chain carries TRBV19 and TRBJ2-2; possibly TRBD2 for D (5 bases). CDR3 size: 13 residues. Germline V gene sequence: CDR1 LNHDA, CDR2 SQIVND (reference sequence). V was trimmed by 9 bases and J by 4 bases, leaving 12 bases between them. CDR3 sequence reads: CASPGFGTGELFF. The CDR3 nucleotides are TGTGCCAGCCCGGGGTTTGGCACCGGGGAGCTGTTTTTT.

J is TRBJ2-2 and V is TRBV5-1; TRBD1 matches 7 bases. The CDR3 totals 17 residues. V shed 0 bases, J shed 2 bases, and the junction held 7 bases outside the gene matches. Germline V gene data show CDR1 as SGHRS and CDR2 as YFSETQ. The CDR3 spells CASSLGIRDRNTGELFF. The CDR3 region has the DNA TGCGCCAGCAGCTTGGGGATAAGGGACAGAAACACCGGGGAGCTGTTTTTT. Full variable domain (remainder filled in from reference TRBV5-1 and TRBJ2-2): KAGVTQTPRYLIKTRGQQVTLSCSPISGHRSVSWYQQTPGQGLQFLFEYFSETQRNKGNFPGRFSGRQFSNSRSEMNVSTLELGDSALYLCASSLGIRDRNTGELFFGEGSRLTVL.

This rearrangement joins TRBV9 to TRBJ2-5, with 14 nucleotides matching TRBD2. CDR1 is SGDLS, CDR2 YYNGEE, per germline. The CDR3 consists of 18 residues. V gave up 3 bases and J gave up 5 bases; unmatched junction bases: 12. CDR3 DNA sequence: TGTGCCAGCAGCGACCCATCGGGACTAGCGGGGGTGGAGGAGACCCAGTACTTC. Its translation: CASSDPSGLAGVEETQYF. The full variable domain, its missing parts supplied by reference TRBV9 and TRBJ2-5, is DSGVTQTPKHLITATGQRVTLRCSPRSGDLSVYWYQQSLDQGLQFLIQYYNGEERAKGNILERFSAQQFPDLHSELNLSSLELGDSALYFCASSDPSGLAGVEETQYFGPGTRLLVL.

The chain couples TRBV7-2 to TRBJ2-7; tentatively, D is TRBD1 (5 bases). The CDR3 extends over 12 amino acids. Trimming cost V 5 bases and J 6 bases, with 11 bases left between them. The V gene's germline CDR1 is SGHTA and CDR2 FQGNSA. CDR3 sequence (DNA): TGTGCCAGCAGCCCAGGTAGGGGCGAGCAGTACTTC. Protein product: CASSPGRGEQYF.

This chain links TRBV11-2 with TRBJ2-5, with 9 bases aligning to TRBD2. Trimming at V came to 2 bases and at J to 5 bases, leaving 9 bases not matched to a gene. This CDR3 is built from 16 residues. Germline CDR1 SGHAT, CDR2 FQNNGV. The CDR3 DNA reads TGTGCCAGCAGCTTATACCCGGCTAGCGGGATGGAGACCCAGTACTTC. Amino acid sequence: CASSLYPASGMETQYF. Full variable domain (outside the CDR3, taken from reference TRBV11-2 and TRBJ2-5): EAGVAQSPRYKIIEKRQSVAFWCNPISGHATLYWYQQILGQGPKLLIQFQNNGVVDDSQLPKDRFSAERLKGVDSTLKIQPAKLEDSAVYLCASSLYPASGMETQYFGPGTRLLVL.

The chain is built from TRBV19 and TRBJ1-5; 8 bases map to TRBD1. The CDR3 contains 17 residues. The V and J ends lost 9 bases and 4 bases, in that order; junction bases with no gene match: 17. CDR1 LNHDA and CDR2 SQIVND come from the germline V gene (reference sequence). The CDR3 is CASSPRDRISRNQPQHF. The CDR3 DNA follows: TGTGCCAGCTCTCCCCGGGACAGGATTTCTAGGAATCAGCCCCAGCATTTT.

The chain carries TRBV29-1 and TRBJ2-4; the D is unclear. Germline CDR1 is SQVTM and CDR2 is ANQGSEA. This CDR3 spans 10 amino acids. V gave up 3 bases and J gave up 8 bases, with 5 bases separating them. This CDR3 is CSVESDIQYF. The CDR3 nucleotides read TGCAGCGTTGAGTCGGACATTCAGTACTTC.

Regarding this clone: A junction boundary mismatches the germline segment, possibly from a read error. The V gene is TRBV28, the J gene TRBJ2-2; TRBD1 aligns across 11 bases. The germline CDR1 and CDR2 sequences are MDHEN and SYDVKM. The CDR3 length is 11 residues. This chain's CDR3 is CASSGTGGLFF. The CDR3, as DNA: TGTGCCAGCAGTGGGACAGGGGGGCTGTTTTTT.

The chain links TRBV20-1 to TRBJ2-1; D gene unclear. This CDR3 spans 11 amino acids. Germline V gene sequence: CDR1 DFQATT, CDR2 SNEGSKA (reference sequence). V was clipped by 3 bases and J by 9 bases, with 9 bases between them. CDR3 DNA sequence: TGCAGTGCTAGGCTAGTAGTTGAGCAGTTCTTC. Amino acids: CSARLVVEQFF.

This chain links TRBV19 with TRBJ1-1; 11 nucleotides match TRBD1. V lost 8 bases and J lost 6; bases outside the gene matches: 5. CDR3 size: 13 residues. Looked up from germline, CDR1 is LNHDA and CDR2 is SQIVND (reference sequence). The CDR3 loop is CASVDRGRSEAFF. DNA for the CDR3: TGTGCCAGTGTGGACAGGGGGCGGTCTGAAGCTTTCTTT.

The genes are TRBV18 and TRBJ2-7, with a possible D match to TRBD2 (6 bases). The CDR3 loop spans 15 amino acids. The V end lost 4 bases, the J end lost 5 bases, and 18 bases lay between the germline ends. The germline V gene encodes CDR1 KGHSH and CDR2 LQKENI. Written as DNA, the CDR3 is TGTGCCAGCTCACACTCCGAGACTAGATGGGACGAGCAGTACTTC. Protein: CASSHSETRWDEQYF.

J is TRBJ2-3 and V is TRBV11-3; tentatively, D is TRBD2 (5 bases). Germline V gives CDR1 SGHNT, CDR2 YENEEA. V was clipped by 5 bases and J by 6 bases, with 15 bases between them. The length of the CDR3 is 14 residues. CDR3 in amino acids: CASSRGILGDTQYF. Written as DNA, the CDR3 is TGTGCCAGCAGCCGAGGGATCCTAGGGGATACGCAGTATTTT.

The chain combines TRBV7-8 with TRBJ2-3; 11 bases map to TRBD2. V lost 5 bases to trimming and J lost 4 bases; unmatched junction nucleotides: 8. The germline CDR1 and CDR2 sequences are SGHVS and FQNEAQ. CDR3 size: 16 residues. The CDR3 region is CASSTGLAGPSDTQYF. The CDR3, as DNA: TGTGCCAGCAGCACAGGACTAGCGGGCCCCTCAGATACGCAGTATTTT.

This chain links TRBV7-9 with TRBJ1-3; D is undetermined. This CDR3 is built from 17 residues. With 8 bases removed from V and 0 bases from J, the gap between germline ends came to 20 bases. Germline CDR1 is SEHNR and CDR2 is FQNEAQ (reference sequence). The CDR3 reads CASPGWRFFHSGNTIYF. DNA for the CDR3: TGTGCCAGCCCCGGATGGCGGTTCTTTCACTCTGGAAACACCATATATTTT.